Each of the 14 T cell receptor beta chains below was sequenced from the same sample in a study of shared clonotypes between healthy human individuals. The table came from immunoSEQ multiplex PCR; TCRdb's copy has only in-frame clones and leaves some out. The table shows roughly 2.4 million clones, with around 95% occurring only once. The material sequenced was naive CD4+ T cells sorted from blood. Sample subset: CD45RA+ positively selected. The receptor set was obtained from a man aged 18 to 35 in good health.

The CDR3 region is CASKGSNYGYTF. CDR3 sequence (DNA): TGTGCCAGCAAGGGGAGTAACTATGGCTACACCTTC. The chain recombines TRBV6-5 with TRBJ1-2; possible D gene TRBD1, 5 bases. The CDR3 extends over 12 amino acids. Per the germline V gene, CDR1 is MNHEY and CDR2 is SVGAGI. Trimming took 7 bases from V and 1 from J, leaving 7 bases between them.

The chain employs TRBV2 and TRBJ2-4; 10 nucleotides align to TRBD2. The J segment lost 9 bases and the V segment lost 5 bases, leaving 31 bases of the junction unmatched. Germline V gives CDR1 SNHLY, CDR2 FYNNEI. The CDR3 loop spans 22 amino acids. DNA of the CDR3: TGTGCCAGCAGTACTACCAAGGAGTTGGGTTATGAGCGGGAGGGCCTCTTGAGCATTCAGTACTTC. Protein product: CASSTTKELGYEREGLLSIQYF.

V usage is TRBV6-1 and J usage is TRBJ1-4; D uncertain. The CDR3 is 17 amino acids. Trimming cost V 2 bases and J 1 base, with 14 bases left between them. Germline assignment: CDR1 MNHNS and CDR2 SASEGT. CDR3 bases: TGTGCCAGCAGTGAATTTGAAGGACGGGGAACTAATGAAAAACTGTTTTTT. This codes for CASSEFEGRGTNEKLFF.

The J gene is TRBJ1-4, the V gene TRBV27; 8 positions match TRBD1. J was trimmed by 3 bases and V by 5 bases; bases with no gene match: 5. The CDR3 is 15 amino acids. Germline loops: CDR1 MNHEY, CDR2 SMNVEV (reference sequence). CDR3 in DNA: TGTGCCAGCAGTAGACAGGGGAGTCCTAATGAAAAACTGTTTTTT. It is translated as CASSRQGSPNEKLFF.

This clone was seen just once. This sequence joins TRBV6-5 and TRBJ2-5; 8 positions agree with TRBD1. CDR1 is MNHEY and CDR2 is SVGAGI in the germline V gene. The CDR3 is made up of 15 amino acids. The V segment lost 7 bases and the J segment 5 bases; nucleotides outside the gene matches: 12. DNA for the CDR3: TGTGCCAGCAAAAATAGCCAGGGGGCGGGTGAGACCCAGTACTTC. Its translation is CASKNSQGAGETQYF.

V is TRBV6-1 and J is TRBJ1-6; TRBD1 matches at 7 bases. Germline CDR1 and CDR2: MNHNS and SASEGT. Trimming took 4 bases from V and 4 from J; bases not matched to a gene: 1. This CDR3 is 14 amino acids long. The CDR3 DNA sequence: TGTGCCAGCAGTGGGGGACAGTATAATTCACCCCTCCACTTT. Translating gives CASSGGQYNSPLHF.

Note on this clone: A read error may produce the germline difference seen at one junction end. The gene calls are TRBV6-5 and TRBJ1-6; D is perhaps TRBD1 (5 bases). The germline V gene has CDR1 MNHEY and CDR2 SVGAGI. The CDR3 totals 14 residues. As DNA, the CDR3 is TGTGCCAGCAGCCGCGACAGAGCCCGAACTTTGCTCGCTTTT. This codes for CASSRDRARTLLAF.

Here the CDR3 reads CAIKNSGTEQFF. The DNA for the CDR3 is TGTGCCATCAAAAATTCCGGGACAGAGCAGTTCTTC. The V gene is TRBV10-3, the J gene TRBJ2-1, with a weak D call TRBD1 (6 bases). Per the germline V gene, CDR1 is ENHRY and CDR2 is SYGVKD. V gave up 7 bases and J gave up 10 bases, with 14 bases separating them. The CDR3 covers 12 residues.

J is TRBJ1-1 and V is TRBV28; possibly TRBD1 for D (5 bases). The V gene lost 5 bases and the J gene lost 1 base, with 14 bases spanning the gap. The germline V gene has CDR1 MDHEN and CDR2 SYDVKM. This CDR3 contains 15 residues. CDR3 DNA sequence: TGTGCCAGCAGTCCCCCCAGCCAGGGGAACACTGAAGCTTTCTTT. Protein sequence: CASSPPSQGNTEAFF.

V usage is TRBV23-1 and J usage is TRBJ1-2; D call uncertain. TRBV23-1 is labeled an ORF, and its function is uncertain. This CDR3 comprises 15 residues. V was pared by 3 bases and J by 2 bases, with 13 bases between. DNA for the CDR3: TGCGCCAGCAGTCATCCTTGGACGGGGAACTATGGCTACACCTTC. The encoded protein is CASSHPWTGNYGYTF.

V usage is TRBV5-1 and J usage is TRBJ2-6; D could derive from TRBD1 or TRBD2 (5 bases each). The CDR3 runs to 15 residues. Germline CDR1 SGHRS, CDR2 YFSETQ. Trimming took off 4 bases at V and 1 base at J, with 9 bases between the two ends. CDR3 sequence reads: CASSRWGSGANVLTF. The CDR3 region has the DNA TGCGCCAGCAGCCGGTGGGGGTCTGGGGCCAACGTCCTGACTTTC.

This clone was observed a single time. The chain recombines TRBV28 with TRBJ1-2, with a tentative D call TRBD1 (6 bases). Germline V CDR1 and CDR2: MDHEN, SYDVKM. This CDR3 has 15 amino acids. V dropped 5 bases and J dropped 4 bases, with 17 bases sitting between them. The CDR3 spells CASSLPGQTLYGYTF. The CDR3 DNA follows: TGTGCCAGCAGTCTGCCTGGACAGACGCTCTATGGCTACACCTTC.

The chain combines TRBV18 with TRBJ2-2, with TRBD2 as a possible D gene (5 bases). The CDR3 runs 16 residues. Germline loops: CDR1 KGHSH, CDR2 LQKENI. With 4 bases removed from V and 4 bases from J, the gap between germline ends came to 16 bases. CDR3 in amino acids: CASSQISPSGTGELFF. CDR3 coding DNA: TGTGCCAGCTCACAGATATCCCCCAGCGGCACCGGGGAGCTGTTTTTT.

The chain is built from TRBV10-3 and TRBJ2-3; 16 positions agree with TRBD2. After removal of 2 bases from V and 4 bases from J, the junction contained 3 bases not matched to a gene. This CDR3 has 17 amino acids. CDR1 and CDR2 (germline): ENHRY, SYGVKD. The DNA of the CDR3 is TGTGCCATCAGTGAGGGGACTAGCGGGGGGGCTTCAGATACGCAGTATTTT. Protein: CAISEGTSGGASDTQYF.